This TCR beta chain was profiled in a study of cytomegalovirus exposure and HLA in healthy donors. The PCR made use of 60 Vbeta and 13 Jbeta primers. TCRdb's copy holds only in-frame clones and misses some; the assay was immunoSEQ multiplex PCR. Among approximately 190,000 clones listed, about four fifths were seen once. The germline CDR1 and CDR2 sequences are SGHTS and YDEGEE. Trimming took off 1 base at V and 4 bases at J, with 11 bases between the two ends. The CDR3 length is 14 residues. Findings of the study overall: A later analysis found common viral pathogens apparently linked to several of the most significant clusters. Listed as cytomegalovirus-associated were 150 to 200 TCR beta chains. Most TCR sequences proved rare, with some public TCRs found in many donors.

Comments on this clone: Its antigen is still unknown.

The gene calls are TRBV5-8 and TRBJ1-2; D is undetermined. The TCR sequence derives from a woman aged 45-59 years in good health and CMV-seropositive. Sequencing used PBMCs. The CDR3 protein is CASSLQQKVYGYTF. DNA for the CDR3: TGTGCCAGCAGCTTGCAACAGAAGGTCTATGGCTACACCTTC.